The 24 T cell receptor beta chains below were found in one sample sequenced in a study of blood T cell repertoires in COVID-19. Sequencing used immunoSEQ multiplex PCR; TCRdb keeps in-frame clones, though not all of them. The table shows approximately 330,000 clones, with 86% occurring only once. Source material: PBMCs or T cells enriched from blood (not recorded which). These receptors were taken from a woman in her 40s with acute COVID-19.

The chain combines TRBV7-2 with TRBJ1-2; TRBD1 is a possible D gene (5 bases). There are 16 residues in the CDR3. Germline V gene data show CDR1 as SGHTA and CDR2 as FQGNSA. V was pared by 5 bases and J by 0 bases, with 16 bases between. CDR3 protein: CASSPGGWGSNYGYTF. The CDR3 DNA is TGTGCCAGCAGCCCCGGGGGGTGGGGGTCTAACTATGGCTACACCTTC.

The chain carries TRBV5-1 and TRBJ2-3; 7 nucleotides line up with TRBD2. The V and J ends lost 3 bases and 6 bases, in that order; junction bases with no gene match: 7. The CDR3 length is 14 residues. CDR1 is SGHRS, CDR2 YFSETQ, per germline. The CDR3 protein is CASSSREGRDTQYF. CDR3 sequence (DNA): TGCGCCAGCAGCTCCAGGGAGGGAAGGGATACGCAGTATTTT. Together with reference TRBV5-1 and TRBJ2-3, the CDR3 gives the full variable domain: KAGVTQTPRYLIKTRGQQVTLSCSPISGHRSVSWYQQTPGQGLQFLFEYFSETQRNKGNFPGRFSGRQFSNSRSEMNVSTLELGDSALYLCASSSREGRDTQYFGPGTRLTVL.

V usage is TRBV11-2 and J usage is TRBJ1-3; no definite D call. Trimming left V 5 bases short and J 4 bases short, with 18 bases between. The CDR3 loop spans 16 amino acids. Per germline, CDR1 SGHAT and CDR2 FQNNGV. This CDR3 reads CASSPLVSPRGNTIYF. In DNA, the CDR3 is TGTGCCAGCAGCCCCTTGGTGAGCCCTAGGGGAAACACCATATATTTT.

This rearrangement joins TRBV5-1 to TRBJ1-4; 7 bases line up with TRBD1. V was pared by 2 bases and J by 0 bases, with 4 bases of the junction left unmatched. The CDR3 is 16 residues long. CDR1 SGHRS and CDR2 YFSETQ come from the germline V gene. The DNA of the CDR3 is TGCGCCAGCAGCTTAGGGGGCCCTGCAACTAATGAAAAACTGTTTTTT. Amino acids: CASSLGGPATNEKLFF.

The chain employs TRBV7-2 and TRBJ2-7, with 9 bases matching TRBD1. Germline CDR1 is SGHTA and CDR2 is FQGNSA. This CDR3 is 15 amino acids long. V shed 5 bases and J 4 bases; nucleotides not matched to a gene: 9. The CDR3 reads CASSRDRVIGYEQYF. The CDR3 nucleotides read TGTGCCAGCAGCCGGGACAGGGTTATTGGATACGAGCAGTACTTC.

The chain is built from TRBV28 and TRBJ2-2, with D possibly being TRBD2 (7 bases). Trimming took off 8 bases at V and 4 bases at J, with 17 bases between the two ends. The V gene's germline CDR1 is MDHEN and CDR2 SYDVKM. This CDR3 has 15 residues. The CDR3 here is CASGQSRGATGELFF. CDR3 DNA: TGTGCCAGCGGGCAATCTCGGGGGGCCACCGGGGAGCTGTTTTTT. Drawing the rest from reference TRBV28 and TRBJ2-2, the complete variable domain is DVKVTQSSRYLVKRTGEKVFLECVQDMDHENMFWYRQDPGLGLRLIYFSYDVKMKEKGDIPEGYSVSREKKERFSLILESASTNQTSMYLCASGQSRGATGELFFGEGSRLTVL.

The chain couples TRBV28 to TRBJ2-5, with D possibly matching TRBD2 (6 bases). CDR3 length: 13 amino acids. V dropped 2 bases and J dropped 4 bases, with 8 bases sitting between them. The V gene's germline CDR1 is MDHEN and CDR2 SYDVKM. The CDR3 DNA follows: TGTGCCAGCAGTTTAGCGGGGCGAGAGACCCAGTACTTC. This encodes CASSLAGRETQYF. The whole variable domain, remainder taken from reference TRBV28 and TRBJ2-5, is DVKVTQSSRYLVKRTGEKVFLECVQDMDHENMFWYRQDPGLGLRLIYFSYDVKMKEKGDIPEGYSVSREKKERFSLILESASTNQTSMYLCASSLAGRETQYFGPGTRLLVL.

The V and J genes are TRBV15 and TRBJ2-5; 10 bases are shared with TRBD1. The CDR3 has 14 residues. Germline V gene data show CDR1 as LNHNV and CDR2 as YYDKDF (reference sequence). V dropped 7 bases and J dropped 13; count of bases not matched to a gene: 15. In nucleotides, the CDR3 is TGTGCCACCAACCTAGGGGACAGGGGAACCTCTACGTACTTC. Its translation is CATNLGDRGTSTYF.

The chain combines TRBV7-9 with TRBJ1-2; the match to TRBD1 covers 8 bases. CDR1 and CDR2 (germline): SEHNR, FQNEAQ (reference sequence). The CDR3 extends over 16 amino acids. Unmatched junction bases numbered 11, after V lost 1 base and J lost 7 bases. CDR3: CASSLELLGQGGGYTF. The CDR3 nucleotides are TGTGCCAGCAGCTTAGAACTGCTCGGACAGGGAGGTGGCTACACCTTC.

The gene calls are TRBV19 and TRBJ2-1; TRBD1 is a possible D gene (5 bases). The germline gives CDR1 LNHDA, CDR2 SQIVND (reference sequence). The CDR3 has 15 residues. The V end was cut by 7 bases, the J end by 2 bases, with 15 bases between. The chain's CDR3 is CASTLTDLTYNEQFF. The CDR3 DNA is TGTGCCAGTACACTGACAGACCTGACCTACAATGAGCAGTTCTTC.

CDR3 residues: CASSQLAGAHETQYF. The CDR3 region has the DNA TGTGCCAGCAGCCAACTAGCGGGAGCGCATGAGACCCAGTACTTC. The V and J genes are TRBV7-8 and TRBJ2-5, with 11 bases matching TRBD2. The CDR3 has 15 amino acids. Germline V gene sequence: CDR1 SGHVS, CDR2 FQNEAQ. Trimming cost V 5 bases and J 5 bases; bases outside gene matches: 7.

CDR3 DNA sequence: TGCGCCAGCAGCCAAGAGGGGACTCCCTACAATGAGCAGTTCTTC. Encoded protein: CASSQEGTPYNEQFF. The chain joins TRBV4-3 to TRBJ2-1; D perhaps matches TRBD2 (6 bases). V shed 0 bases and J shed 2 bases, with 8 bases lying between them. Germline CDR1 is LGHNA and CDR2 is YSLEER. CDR3 size: 15 residues.

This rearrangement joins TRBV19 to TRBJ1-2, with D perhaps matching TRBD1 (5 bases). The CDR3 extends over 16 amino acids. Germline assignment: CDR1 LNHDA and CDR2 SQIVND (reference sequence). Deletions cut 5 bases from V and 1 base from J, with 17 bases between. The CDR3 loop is CASSRRQTDHNYGYTF. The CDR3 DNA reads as TGTGCCAGTAGTCGACGACAGACAGACCATAACTATGGCTACACCTTC. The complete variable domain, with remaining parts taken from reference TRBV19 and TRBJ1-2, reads DGGITQSPKYLFRKEGQNVTLSCEQNLNHDAMYWYRQDPGQGLRLIYYSQIVNDFQKGDIAEGYSVSREKKESFPLTVTSAQKNPTAFYLCASSRRQTDHNYGYTFGSGTRLTVV.

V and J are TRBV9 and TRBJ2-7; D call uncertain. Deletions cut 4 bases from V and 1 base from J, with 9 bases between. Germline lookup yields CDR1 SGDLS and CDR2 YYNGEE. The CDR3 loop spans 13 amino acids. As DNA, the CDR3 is TGTGCCAGCAGCCCTAGGCAGTCCTACGAGCAGTACTTC. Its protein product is CASSPRQSYEQYF. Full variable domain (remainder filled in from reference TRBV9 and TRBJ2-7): DSGVTQTPKHLITATGQRVTLRCSPRSGDLSVYWYQQSLDQGLQFLIQYYNGEERAKGNILERFSAQQFPDLHSELNLSSLELGDSALYFCASSPRQSYEQYFGPGTRLTVT.

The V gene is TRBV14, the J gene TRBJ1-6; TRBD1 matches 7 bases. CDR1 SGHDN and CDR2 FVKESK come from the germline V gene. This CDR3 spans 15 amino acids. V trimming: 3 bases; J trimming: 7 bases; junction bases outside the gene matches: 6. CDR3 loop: CASSQAGTVNSPLHF. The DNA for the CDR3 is TGTGCCAGCAGCCAGGCCGGGACAGTAAATTCACCCCTCCACTTT. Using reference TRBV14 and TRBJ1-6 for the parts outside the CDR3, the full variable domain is EAGVTQFPSHSVIEKGQTVTLRCDPISGHDNLYWYRRVMGKEIKFLLHFVKESKQDESGMPNNRFLAERTGGTYSTLKVQPAELEDSGVYFCASSQAGTVNSPLHFGNGTRLTVT.

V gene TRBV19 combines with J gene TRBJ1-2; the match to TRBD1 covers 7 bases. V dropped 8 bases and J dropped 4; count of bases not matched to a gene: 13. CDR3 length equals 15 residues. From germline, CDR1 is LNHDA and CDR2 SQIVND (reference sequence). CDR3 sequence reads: CASRDSGNLAYGYTF. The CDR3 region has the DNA TGTGCCAGTCGGGACAGCGGAAATTTGGCCTATGGCTACACCTTC.

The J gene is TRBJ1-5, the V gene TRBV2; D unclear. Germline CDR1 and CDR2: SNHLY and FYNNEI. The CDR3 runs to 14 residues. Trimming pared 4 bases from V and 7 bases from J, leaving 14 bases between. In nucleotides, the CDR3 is TGTGCCAGCAGTGCCGGTATTTCCCCCCAGCCCCAGCATTTT. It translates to CASSAGISPQPQHF.

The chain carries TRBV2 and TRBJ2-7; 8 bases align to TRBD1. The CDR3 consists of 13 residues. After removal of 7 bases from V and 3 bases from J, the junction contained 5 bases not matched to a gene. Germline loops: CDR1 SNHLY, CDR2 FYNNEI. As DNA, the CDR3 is TGTGCCAGCATCGGACAGGGAGGCTACGAGCAGTACTTC. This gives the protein CASIGQGGYEQYF.

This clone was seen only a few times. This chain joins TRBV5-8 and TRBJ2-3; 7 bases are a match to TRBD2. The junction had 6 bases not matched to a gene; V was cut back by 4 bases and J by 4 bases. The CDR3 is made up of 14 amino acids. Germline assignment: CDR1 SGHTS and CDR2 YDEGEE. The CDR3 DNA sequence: TGTGCCAGCAGCCTAGGGAGGGCGGCAGATACGCAGTATTTT. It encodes CASSLGRAADTQYF.

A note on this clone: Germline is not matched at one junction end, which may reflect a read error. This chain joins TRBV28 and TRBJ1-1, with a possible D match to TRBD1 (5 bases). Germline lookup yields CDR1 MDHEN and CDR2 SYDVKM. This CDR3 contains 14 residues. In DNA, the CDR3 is TGTGCCAGCAGGCTTTCATTAGGACACACGGAAGCTTTCTTT. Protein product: CASRLSLGHTEAFF.

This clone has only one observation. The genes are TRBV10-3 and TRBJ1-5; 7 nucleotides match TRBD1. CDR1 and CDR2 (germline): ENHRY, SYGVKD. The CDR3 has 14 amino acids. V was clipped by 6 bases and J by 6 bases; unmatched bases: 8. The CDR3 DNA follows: TGTGCCATCAGCCCGGGACAGAGCCGTCAGCCCCAGCATTTT. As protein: CAISPGQSRQPQHF.

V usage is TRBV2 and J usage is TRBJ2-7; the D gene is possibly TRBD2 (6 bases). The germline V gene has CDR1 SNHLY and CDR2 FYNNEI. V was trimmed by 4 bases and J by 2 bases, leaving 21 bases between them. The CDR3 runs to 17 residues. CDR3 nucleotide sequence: TGTGCCAGCAGTGGTGGAGGGGCCGGCCGGGGAACCTACGAGCAGTACTTC. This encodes CASSGGGAGRGTYEQYF.

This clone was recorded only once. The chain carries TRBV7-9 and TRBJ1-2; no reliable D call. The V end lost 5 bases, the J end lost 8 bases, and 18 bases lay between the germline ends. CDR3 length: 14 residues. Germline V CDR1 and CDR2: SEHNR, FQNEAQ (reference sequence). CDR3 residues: CASSPPRGLLGYTF. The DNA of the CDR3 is TGTGCCAGCAGCCCTCCCCGGGGTCTTCTGGGCTACACCTTC.

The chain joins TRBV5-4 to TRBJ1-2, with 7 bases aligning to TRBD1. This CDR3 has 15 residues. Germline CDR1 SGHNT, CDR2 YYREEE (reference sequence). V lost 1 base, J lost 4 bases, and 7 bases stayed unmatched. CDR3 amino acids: CASSLPLTGIYGYTF. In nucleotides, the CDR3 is TGTGCCAGCAGCTTGCCTCTGACAGGGATCTATGGCTACACCTTC.